Listed below are T cell receptor beta chains from one sample, sequenced in a study of blood T cell repertoires in COVID-19. Method: immunoSEQ multiplex PCR; TCRdb's copy keeps in-frame clones and lacks some. The sample includes fewer than 250,000 clones, over 80% of them seen just once. Specimen: PBMCs or T cells enriched from blood (not recorded which). All receptors come from a woman aged 25 to 39 who had been exposed to COVID-19. Both conserved end residues are trimmed from each CDR3.

v_gene	j_gene	CDR3aa
TRBV19	TRBJ1-1	ASSMMGSTEAF
TRBV7-2	TRBJ2-7	ASSPGTGTYEQY
TRBV7-8	TRBJ1-1	ASSSLTGTANTEAF
TRBV24-1	TRBJ2-5	ATSLGQGIDETQY
TRBV7-9	TRBJ1-1	ASSPPGGTEAF
TRBV7-8	TRBJ1-2	ASSQITGGVGNYGYT
TRBV14	TRBJ2-7	ASSPSGTASYEQY
TRBV3-1/TRBV3-2	TRBJ1-1	ASSRGPRNTEAF
TRBV4-2	TRBJ1-3	ASSQDFGSGNTIY
TRBV5-4	TRBJ2-5	ASSGQGQETQY
TRBV5-1	TRBJ2-3	ASSPLAGDDTQY
TRBV7-9	TRBJ2-2	ASRRGQSDTGELF
TRBV19	TRBJ2-2	ASSIGAGRTGELF
TRBV2	TRBJ1-6	ASGEQYNSPLH
TRBV6-5	TRBJ2-3	ASSYGTRDTDTQY
TRBV19	TRBJ1-3	ASSLQNSGNTIY
TRBV5-1	TRBJ2-3	ASSPEGARADTQY
TRBV7-9	TRBJ2-7	ASSYETQGNEQY